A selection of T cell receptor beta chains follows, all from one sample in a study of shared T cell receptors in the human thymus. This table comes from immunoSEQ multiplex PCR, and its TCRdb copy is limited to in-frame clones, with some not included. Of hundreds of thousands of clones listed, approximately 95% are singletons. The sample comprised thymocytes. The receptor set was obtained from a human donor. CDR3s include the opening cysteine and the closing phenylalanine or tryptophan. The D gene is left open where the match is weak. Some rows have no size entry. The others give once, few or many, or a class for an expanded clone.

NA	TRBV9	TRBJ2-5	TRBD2	CASSFRTSGSQETQYF	TGTGCCAGCAGCTTTCGGACTAGCGGGAGTCAAGAGACCCAGTACTTC
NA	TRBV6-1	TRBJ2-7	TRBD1	CASSAQGAWVCEQYF	TGTGCCAGCAGTGCTCAGGGGGCATGGGTCTGCGAGCAGTACTTC
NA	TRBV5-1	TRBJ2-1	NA	CASSLRRGDLSYNEQFF	TGCGCCAGCAGCTTGCGGCGCGGAGATTTGTCCTACAATGAGCAGTTCTTC
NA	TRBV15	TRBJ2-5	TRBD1	CATSRDEGTVQETQYF	TGTGCCACCAGCAGAGATGAGGGGACAGTACAAGAGACCCAGTACTTC
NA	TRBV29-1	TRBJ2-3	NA	CSVESGARDTDTQYF	TGCAGCGTTGAATCAGGGGCGCGAGACACAGATACGCAGTATTTT
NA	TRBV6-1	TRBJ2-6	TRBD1	CASSVTCWDRGYGANVLTF	TGTGCCAGCAGTGTCACTTGTTGGGACAGGGGGTACGGGGCCAACGTCCTGACTTTC
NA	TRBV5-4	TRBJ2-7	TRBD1	CASSPKPVGQAVYEQYF	TGTGCCAGCAGCCCGAAGCCCGTGGGACAGGCCGTCTACGAGCAGTACTTC
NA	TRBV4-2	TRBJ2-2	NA	CASSPTAGTDSHGELFF	TGTGCCAGCAGCCCGACCGCCGGGACGGATTCACACGGGGAGCTGTTTTTT
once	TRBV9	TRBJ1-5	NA	CASSDQVSNQPQHF	TGTGCCAGCAGCGATCAGGTTAGCAATCAGCCCCAGCATTTT
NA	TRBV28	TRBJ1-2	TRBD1	CASSLLTDRGPNPHGYTF	TGTGCCAGCAGTTTACTCACGGACAGGGGTCCCAACCCCCATGGCTACACCTTC
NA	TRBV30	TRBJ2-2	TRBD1	CAWSPGGPTENTGELFF	TGTGCCTGGAGTCCAGGGGGCCCCACAGAAAACACCGGGGAGCTGTTTTTT
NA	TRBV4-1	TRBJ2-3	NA	CASSQDHTDTQYF	TGCGCCAGCAGCCAAGACCACACAGATACGCAGTATTTT
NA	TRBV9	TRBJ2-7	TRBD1	CASSPTGKDEQYF	TGTGCCAGCAGCCCGACAGGGAAGGATGAGCAGTACTTC
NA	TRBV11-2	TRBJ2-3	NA	CASSSNRVGDTQYF	TGTGCCAGCAGCTCAAACAGGGTGGGTGATACGCAGTATTTT
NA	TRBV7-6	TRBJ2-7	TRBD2	CASSGEGQSFIEQYF	TGTGCCAGCTCGGGGGAGGGCCAGTCATTTATCGAGCAGTACTTC
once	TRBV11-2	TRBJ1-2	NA	CASSLVGGVDYGYTF	TGTGCCAGCAGCTTAGTAGGGGGGGTAGACTATGGCTACACCTTC
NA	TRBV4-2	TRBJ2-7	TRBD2	CASSQTGAGGPDEQYF	TGTGCCAGCAGCCAGACCGGGGCGGGAGGGCCCGACGAGCAGTACTTC
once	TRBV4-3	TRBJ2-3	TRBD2	CASSQDVIAGGRTDTQYF	TGCGCCAGCAGCCAAGATGTGATAGCGGGAGGGCGGACAGATACGCAGTATTTT
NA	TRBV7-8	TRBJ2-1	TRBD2	CASRSSGNPYNEQFF	TGTGCCAGCAGATCTAGCGGGAACCCATACAATGAGCAGTTCTTC
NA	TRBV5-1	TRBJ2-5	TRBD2	CASSARRGYQETQYF	TGCGCCAGCAGCGCACGGCGGGGGTACCAAGAGACCCAGTACTTC
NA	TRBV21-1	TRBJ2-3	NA	CASSKGGARPDTQYF	TGTGCCAGCAGCAAAGGGGGGGCCCGTCCAGATACGCAGTATTTT
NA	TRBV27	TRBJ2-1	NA	CASSFIAIEYNEQFF	TGTGCCAGCAGTTTTATAGCGATAGAGTACAATGAGCAGTTCTTC
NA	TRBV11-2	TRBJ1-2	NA	CASSDHRDSNYGYTF	TGTGCCAGCAGCGACCACCGGGACTCGAACTATGGCTACACCTTC
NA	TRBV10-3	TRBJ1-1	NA	CAITRQARGVTEAFF	TGTGCCATCACCAGACAGGCAAGGGGAGTCACTGAAGCTTTCTTT
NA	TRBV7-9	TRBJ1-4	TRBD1	CASSLGQGATNEKLFF	TGTGCCAGCAGCTTAGGACAGGGGGCAACTAATGAAAAACTGTTTTTT
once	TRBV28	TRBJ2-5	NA	CASSLGWKKETQYF	TGTGCCAGCAGTTTAGGGTGGAAGAAAGAGACCCAGTACTTC
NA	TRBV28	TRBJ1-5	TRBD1	CASSYDRDQPQHF	TGTGCCAGCAGTTACGACAGGGATCAGCCCCAGCATTTT
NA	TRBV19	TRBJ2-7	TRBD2	CASSKASGSYEQYF	TGTGCCAGTAGTAAGGCTAGCGGATCCTACGAGCAGTACTTC
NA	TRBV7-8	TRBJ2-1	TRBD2	CASSSLTGLAYNEQFF	TGTGCCAGCAGCTCTCTCACGGGACTAGCGTACAATGAGCAGTTCTTC
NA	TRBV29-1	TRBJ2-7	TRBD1	CSVVPDRVIEQYF	TGCAGCGTTGTTCCGGACAGGGTGATTGAGCAGTACTTC
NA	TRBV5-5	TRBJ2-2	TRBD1	CASSPTGAGTGELFF	TGTGCCAGCAGTCCGACAGGGGCGGGCACCGGGGAGCTGTTTTTT
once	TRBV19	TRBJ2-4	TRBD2	CASSAPKTSSSCIQYF	TGTGCCAGTAGTGCCCCAAAGACTAGCTCGTCGTGCATTCAGTACTTC
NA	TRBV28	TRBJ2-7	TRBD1	CASSPDRDAYEQYF	TGTGCCAGCAGTCCCGACAGGGATGCATACGAGCAGTACTTC
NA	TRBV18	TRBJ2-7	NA	CASSPTGVYEQYF	TGTGCCAGCTCACCAACGGGGGTCTACGAGCAGTACTTC
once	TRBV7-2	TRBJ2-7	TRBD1	CASSAGTEYYEQYF	TGTGCCAGCAGCGCCGGGACAGAATACTACGAGCAGTACTTC
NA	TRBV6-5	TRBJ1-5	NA	CASSRTYGADQPQHF	TGTGCCAGCAGCCGCACCTACGGGGCGGATCAGCCCCAGCATTTT
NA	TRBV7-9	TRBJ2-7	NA	CASSLRRGLYEQYF	TGTGCCAGCAGCTTACGGCGGGGCCTCTACGAGCAGTACTTC
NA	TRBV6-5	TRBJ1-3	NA	CASSTSDLPGNTIYF	TGTGCCAGCAGTACAAGTGACCTCCCTGGAAACACCATATATTTT
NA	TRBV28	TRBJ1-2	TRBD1	CASRNPGGDLDYGYTF	TGTGCCAGCCGCAACCCAGGGGGCGACTTGGACTATGGCTACACCTTC
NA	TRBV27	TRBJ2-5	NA	CASNRGQETQYF	TGTGCCAGTAACCGGGGCCAAGAGACCCAGTACTTC
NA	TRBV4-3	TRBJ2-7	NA	CASSHKIPGTRGEQYF	TGCGCCAGCAGCCACAAGATCCCGGGCACCCGGGGCGAGCAGTACTTC
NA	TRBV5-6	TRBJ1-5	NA	CASSLAVRGSQPQHF	TGTGCCAGCAGCTTGGCGGTCAGGGGAAGCCAGCCCCAGCATTTT
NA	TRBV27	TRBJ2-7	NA	CASSPPSPYEQYF	TGTGCCAGCAGTCCCCCCAGTCCCTACGAGCAGTACTTC
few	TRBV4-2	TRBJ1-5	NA	CASSQGDQPQHF	TGTGCCAGCAGCCAAGGGGATCAGCCCCAGCATTTT
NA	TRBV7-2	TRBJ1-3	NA	CASSPRISGNTIYF	TGTGCCAGCAGCCCCAGGATCTCTGGAAACACCATATATTTT
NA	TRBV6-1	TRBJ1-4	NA	CASSEARLPGEKLFF	TGTGCCAGCAGTGAAGCGCGCCTTCCTGGGGAAAAACTGTTTTTT
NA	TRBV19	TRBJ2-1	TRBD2	CASSILTSGAYNEQFF	TGTGCCAGTAGTATCTTGACTAGCGGGGCGTACAATGAGCAGTTCTTC
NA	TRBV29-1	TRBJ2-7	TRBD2	CSVDGLAGDSYEQYF	TGCAGCGTTGACGGACTAGCGGGAGATTCCTACGAGCAGTACTTC
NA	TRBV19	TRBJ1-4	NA	CASTRGGGKLFF	TGTGCCAGTACGCGGGGGGGCGGAAAACTGTTTTTT
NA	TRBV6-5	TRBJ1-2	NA	CASSYRGTFPRRGYTF	TGTGCCAGCAGTTACCGGGGGACATTTCCCCGGAGGGGCTACACCTTC
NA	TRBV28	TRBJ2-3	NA	CASGSRDTQYF	TGTGCCAGCGGGTCGCGAGATACGCAGTATTTT
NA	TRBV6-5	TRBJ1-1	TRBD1	CASSRQGNTEAFF	TGTGCCAGCAGTAGACAGGGGAACACTGAAGCTTTCTTT
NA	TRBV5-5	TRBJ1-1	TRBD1	CASTSPRGRATEAFF	TGTGCCAGTACTTCCCCCAGGGGGCGAGCAACTGAAGCTTTCTTT